Detailed here is one T cell receptor beta chain. Its antigen is unknown. Amplification of TCR beta CDR3 regions used RNA as the template. TCR CDR3 regions were first amplified by RT-PCR with HTBI primers. TCRdb processed the multiplex PCR reads anew with MiXCR; each CDR3 protein has one entry. Among about 640,000 distinct CDR3 sequences, over 40% were seen once, and the ten largest hold under 8%. Germline CDR1 KGHDR, CDR2 SFDVKD. This CDR3 has 16 residues. Trimming pared 3 bases from V and 6 bases from J, leaving 16 bases between. The sample originates from a study of T cells in Graves' hyperthyroidism and ophthalmopathy. Study outcomes and limitations: By a 13 V-J model, ophthalmopathy was set apart from stable hyperthyroidism.

The sequencing input was peripheral blood or thyroid tissue (not recorded which). This TCR derives from an adult man with Graves' disease, either hyperthyroidism or ophthalmopathy (not recorded which). The chain joins TRBV24-1 to TRBJ2-2; possible D gene TRBD2, 6 bases. The DNA for the CDR3 is TGTGCCACCAGTGATCCATCGGGAGAGAGACCCGGGGAGCTGTTTTTT. Translation: CATSDPSGERPGELFF.